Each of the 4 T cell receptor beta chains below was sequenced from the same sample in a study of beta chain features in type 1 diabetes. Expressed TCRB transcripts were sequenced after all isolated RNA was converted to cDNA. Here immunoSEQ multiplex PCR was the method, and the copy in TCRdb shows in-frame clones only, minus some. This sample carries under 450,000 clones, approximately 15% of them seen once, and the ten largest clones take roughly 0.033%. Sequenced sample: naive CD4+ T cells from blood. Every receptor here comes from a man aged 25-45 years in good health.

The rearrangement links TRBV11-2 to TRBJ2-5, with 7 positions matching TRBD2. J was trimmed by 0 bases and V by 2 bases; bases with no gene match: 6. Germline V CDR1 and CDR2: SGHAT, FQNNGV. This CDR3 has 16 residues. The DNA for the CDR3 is TGTGCCAGCAGCTTAAACAGCGGGGCCAACCAAGAGACCCAGTACTTC. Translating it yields CASSLNSGANQETQYF.

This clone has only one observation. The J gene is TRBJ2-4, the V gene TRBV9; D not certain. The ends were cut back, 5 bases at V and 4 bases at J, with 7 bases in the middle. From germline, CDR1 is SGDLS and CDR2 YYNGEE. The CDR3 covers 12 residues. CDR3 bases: TGTGCCAGCAGGAAGAGAAAAAACATTCAGTACTTC. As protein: CASRKRKNIQYF.

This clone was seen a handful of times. CDR3 sequence (DNA): TGTGCCAGCAGCGTAGCGCCGGCGGGGACAGATACGCAGTATTTT. This codes for CASSVAPAGTDTQYF. The J gene is TRBJ2-3, the V gene TRBV9, with D possibly matching TRBD2 (6 bases). CDR1 is SGDLS, CDR2 YYNGEE, per germline. The CDR3 has 15 amino acids. V was shortened by 0 bases and J by 3 bases, with 11 bases between the two germline ends.

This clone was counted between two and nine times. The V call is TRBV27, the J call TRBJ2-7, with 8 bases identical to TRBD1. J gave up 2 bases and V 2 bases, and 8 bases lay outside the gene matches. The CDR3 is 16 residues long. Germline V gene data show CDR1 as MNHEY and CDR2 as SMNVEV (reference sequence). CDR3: CASSLNDRGVAYEQYF. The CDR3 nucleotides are TGTGCCAGCAGTTTAAACGACAGGGGCGTTGCCTACGAGCAGTACTTC.